This T cell receptor (beta chain) appears in the sequencing data of a study of T cells in women clearing cervical HPV infection. Findings of the study overall: T-cell numbers per sample were unknown and may explain richness differences. It is unknown whether associations predate infection; no effector/memory or HPV-specific sorting.

Sequencing was performed with immunoSEQ multiplex PCR; in TCRdb, only in-frame clones are kept and a portion is missing. Its table lists some 30,000 clones. CDR1 is GTSNPN, CDR2 SVGIG, per germline (reference sequence). The CDR3 runs to 15 residues. The J segment lost 3 bases and the V segment lost 3 bases, leaving 8 bases of the junction unmatched. Concerning this clone itself: Antigen: not known. The read ends 3 residues before the CDR3 terminus; that terminus is restored from the germline J gene.

The TCR was taken from a woman aged 18 to 75 with a cervical HPV16 infection that either progressed to CIN3+ or cleared (not recorded which). Sequences were obtained from blood buffy coat. The rearrangement joins TRBV30 to TRBJ1-5; 7 bases agree with TRBD1. CDR3 protein: CAWRFPTGTNQPQHF. Incomplete CDR3 DNA: TGTGCCTGGAGGTTTCCGACAGGGACCAATCAGCCC.